This TCR beta chain was obtained from a study of immune evolution from preneoplasia to lung adenocarcinoma. Study results and limitations: From normal lung to invasive adenocarcinoma, top clone frequencies appeared to decrease.

The junction had 6 bases not matched to a gene; V was cut back by 5 bases and J by 6 bases. The CDR3 length is 14 residues. Germline V gene data show CDR1 as LNHDA and CDR2 as SQIVND (reference sequence). Comment on this clone: Antigen: not known.

Method: immunoSEQ multiplex PCR; TCRdb's copy keeps in-frame clones and lacks some. This table has about 6,000 clones, just under 80% appearing once. The receptor comes from a person aged 45 to 69 with lung adenocarcinoma. V usage is TRBV19 and J usage is TRBJ2-4; the match to TRBD1 covers 8 bases. Source material: FFPE minimally invasive lung adenocarcinoma tissue. For the CDR3, the DNA is TGTGCCAGTAGTCCAACAGGGGGTGCAAACATTCAGTACTTC. Its protein product is CASSPTGGANIQYF. Combining the CDR3 with reference TRBV19 and TRBJ2-4 gives the whole variable domain DGGITQSPKYLFRKEGQNVTLSCEQNLNHDAMYWYRQDPGQGLRLIYYSQIVNDFQKGDIAEGYSVSREKKESFPLTVTSAQKNPTAFYLCASSPTGGANIQYFGAGTRLSVL.